Included here is one T cell receptor (beta chain) sequence, with context. Its cognate antigen is unknown. Naive CD45RA+ and memory CD45RA-negative subsets were split from CD4+ cells. Sequencing was performed with immunoSEQ multiplex PCR; in TCRdb, only in-frame clones are kept and a portion is missing. The sample has about 2.4 million clones, over 85% seen once; the top ten hold around 0.37%. This entry is derived from a study of shared clonotypes between healthy human individuals. Broader study findings: Tissues were not sampled, only blood, and their repertoires likely differ. Incompleteness in sorted-subset sequencing, despite large depth, was shown by rarefaction. Generally, estimated richness proved larger in naive subsets than it did in memory subsets.

Sequenced: naive CD4+ T cells from PBMCs. Documented subset: CD45RA+ positively selected. This clonotype was obtained from a young man in good health. Some clones in this sample may be carry-over from other donors' samples.

The CDR3 DNA follows: TGTGCCAGCAGCGCCCTGGGAGTGGGATCCAGCACAGATACGCAGTATTTT. This translates into CASSALGVGSSTDTQYF. The J gene is TRBJ2-3, the V gene TRBV7-6, with D perhaps TRBD2 (5 bases). The CDR3 extends over 17 amino acids. Germline CDR1 SGHVS, CDR2 FNYEAQ. V lost 5 bases, J lost 0 bases, and 18 bases lay in between.